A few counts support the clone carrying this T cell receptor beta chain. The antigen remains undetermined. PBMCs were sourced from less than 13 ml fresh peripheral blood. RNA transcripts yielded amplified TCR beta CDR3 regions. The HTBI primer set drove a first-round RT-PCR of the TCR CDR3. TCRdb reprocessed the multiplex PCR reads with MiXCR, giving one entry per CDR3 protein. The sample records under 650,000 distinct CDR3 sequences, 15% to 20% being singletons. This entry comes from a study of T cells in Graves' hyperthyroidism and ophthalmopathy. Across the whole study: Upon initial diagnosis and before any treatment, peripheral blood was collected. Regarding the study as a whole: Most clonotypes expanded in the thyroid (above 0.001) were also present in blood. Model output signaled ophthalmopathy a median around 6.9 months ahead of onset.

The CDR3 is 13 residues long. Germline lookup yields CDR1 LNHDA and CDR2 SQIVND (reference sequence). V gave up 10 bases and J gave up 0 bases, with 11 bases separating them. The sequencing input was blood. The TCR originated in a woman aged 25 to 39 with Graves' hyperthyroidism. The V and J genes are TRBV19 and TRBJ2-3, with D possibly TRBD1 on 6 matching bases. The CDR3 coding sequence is TGTGCCACCCGGACAGCTAGCACAGATACGCAGTATTTT. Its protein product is CATRTASTDTQYF.